This T cell receptor beta chain originates from a study of shared clonotypes between healthy human individuals. Each cell subset's genomic DNA was divided evenly among several immunoSEQ plates. Assay used: immunoSEQ multiplex PCR; TCRdb lists only in-frame clones, some missing. The table includes 2 million to 3 million clones, 93% detected once. This clone has more than one count but fewer than ten. The same CDR3 also results from other DNA sequences found in this sample. The germline V gene has CDR1 SEHNR and CDR2 FQNEAQ (reference sequence). The CDR3 loop spans 11 amino acids. Trimming took 5 bases from V and 7 from J, leaving 8 bases between them.

The clonotype comes from a man aged 18 to 29 in good health. Some clones in this sample may be carry-over from other donors' samples. The sample was naive CD4+ T cells from PBMCs. The subset is: CD45RA+ positively selected. The gene calls are TRBV7-9 and TRBJ1-1, with D possibly matching TRBD1 (5 bases). For the CDR3, the DNA is TGTGCCAGCAGCCGGGACGGTGAAGCTTTCTTT. Amino acids: CASSRDGEAFF. The entire variable domain, with the rest obtained from reference TRBV7-9 and TRBJ1-1, is as follows: DTGVSQNPRHKITKRGQNVTFRCDPISEHNRLYWYRQTLGQGPEFLTYFQNEAQLEKSRLLSDRFSAERPKGSFSTLEIQRTEQGDSAMYLCASSRDGEAFFGQGTRLTVV.